This entry concerns a single T cell receptor (beta chain). Its matching antigen is unknown. The libraries were made with immunoSEQ version 4 in survey mode. Produced via immunoSEQ multiplex PCR; TCRdb's table is partial and in-frame only. The sample carries 46,000 or so clones, over 70% recorded once. V shed 5 bases, J shed 4 bases, and the junction held 11 bases outside the gene matches. Germline values: CDR1 LNHDA, CDR2 SQIVND (reference sequence). This CDR3 is built from 16 residues. Lysates of CMV-infected fibroblasts at 10 ug/mL stimulated these cells. CD40L/CD69 double-negative CD45RO-high memory CD4+ T cells were collected. Adults with HIV-1 started suppressive ART while chronically infected. This record belongs to a study of persistence of HIV-infected CD4 T cells. Notes on the study in general: Degenerate expanded CDR3beta sequences were enriched among CMV- and Gag-responding cells.

The rearrangement joins TRBV19 to TRBJ1-2; TRBD1 agrees at 9 bases. Sample: CD4+ T cells sorted from PBMCs after approximately 19-hour stimulation, taken from a patient who received antiretroviral therapy. The clonotype comes from an adult man with HIV who was CMV-seropositive. CDR3 protein: CASSLMRGQGTYGYTF. CDR3 sequence (DNA): TGTGCCAGTAGTCTAATGAGGGGACAGGGAACCTATGGCTACACCTTC.